These 5 T cell receptor beta chains share one sample of origin, sequenced in a study of blood T cell repertoires in COVID-19. Sequenced by immunoSEQ multiplex PCR; TCRdb stores in-frame clones only, minus some. The sample yields 100,000 to 150,000 clones, around four fifths seen once. Sequenced sample: peripheral blood. The receptor set was obtained from a man aged 35-49 years with active or convalescent COVID-19.

The chain combines TRBV6-5 with TRBJ1-1; possibly TRBD1 for D (5 bases). The CDR3 sequence is 13 residues long. V was cut by 4 bases and J by 1 base, with 7 bases left in between. Germline-derived CDR1 and CDR2 are MNHEY and SVGAGI. The CDR3 loop is CASSLGGNTEAFF. Here the CDR3 DNA reads TGTGCCAGCAGTTTGGGGGGGAACACTGAAGCTTTCTTT.

This sequence joins TRBV19 and TRBJ1-5; D might be TRBD1 (6 bases). Trimming stripped 5 bases from V and 6 bases from J, with 14 bases between. Germline-derived CDR1 and CDR2 are LNHDA and SQIVND (reference sequence). The CDR3 consists of 14 residues. The CDR3 protein is CASSPRGAPQPQHF. In nucleotides, the CDR3 is TGTGCCAGTAGTCCCCGGGGGGCCCCTCAGCCCCAGCATTTT. The full variable domain, with the rest looked up from reference TRBV19 and TRBJ1-5, is DGGITQSPKYLFRKEGQNVTLSCEQNLNHDAMYWYRQDPGQGLRLIYYSQIVNDFQKGDIAEGYSVSREKKESFPLTVTSAQKNPTAFYLCASSPRGAPQPQHFGDGTRLSIL.

V gene TRBV24-1 combines with J gene TRBJ2-5; TRBD2 is a possible D gene (6 bases). V was trimmed by 1 base and J by 5 bases, leaving 16 bases between them. Per germline, CDR1 KGHDR and CDR2 SFDVKD. The CDR3 covers 16 residues. This CDR3 reads CATSDFGQGGEETQYF. The CDR3 bases are TGTGCCACCAGTGATTTCGGGCAGGGCGGGGAGGAGACCCAGTACTTC.

This rearrangement joins TRBV6-1 to TRBJ1-1; D ambiguous. This CDR3 has 12 residues. The V and J ends lost 0 bases and 10 bases respectively, with 9 bases between them. Germline CDR1 is MNHNS and CDR2 is SASEGT. CDR3 sequence (DNA): TGTGCCAGCAGTGAAGCGCTAAGCCCAGCTTTCTTT. This sequence encodes CASSEALSPAFF.

A single count supports this clone. The chain employs TRBV25-1 and TRBJ2-2, with 8 positions matching TRBD1. V was pared by 5 bases and J by 6 bases, with 5 bases of the junction left unmatched. Germline V CDR1 and CDR2: MGHDK, SYGVNS. The CDR3 is 14 amino acids. The CDR3 reads CASSQGQAPGELFF. Here the CDR3 DNA reads TGTGCCAGCAGTCAGGGACAGGCCCCCGGGGAGCTGTTTTTT.